This TCR beta chain emerged from a study of cytomegalovirus exposure and HLA in healthy donors. CDR1 SGHTA and CDR2 FQGNSA come from the germline V gene. V lost 3 bases and J 1 base, leaving 10 bases between the germline ends. CDR3 size: 15 residues. Turning to this clone: Its antigen is unknown.

The PCR was carried out with 60 Vbeta primers and 13 Jbeta primers. Here immunoSEQ multiplex PCR was the method, and the copy in TCRdb shows in-frame clones only, minus some. Listed are 50,000 to 60,000 clones; 4% falls within the top ten. Points from the study as a whole: In vitro assays verified that a few CMV-associated chains recognized CMV antigens specifically. When analyzed later, a missense DCLRE1C variant was found to be linked to TCR beta V- and J-gene trimming. The likely origin of a cluster of highly shared sequence variants was a sequencing artifact.

The genes are TRBV7-2 and TRBJ1-3; D is unclear. The sequence was collected from a male donor in good health and CMV-seronegative. Sample: PBMCs. The CDR3 loop is CASSFQFGSGNTIYF. The CDR3 DNA follows: TGTGCCAGCAGCTTCCAATTCGGGTCTGGAAACACCATATATTTT.